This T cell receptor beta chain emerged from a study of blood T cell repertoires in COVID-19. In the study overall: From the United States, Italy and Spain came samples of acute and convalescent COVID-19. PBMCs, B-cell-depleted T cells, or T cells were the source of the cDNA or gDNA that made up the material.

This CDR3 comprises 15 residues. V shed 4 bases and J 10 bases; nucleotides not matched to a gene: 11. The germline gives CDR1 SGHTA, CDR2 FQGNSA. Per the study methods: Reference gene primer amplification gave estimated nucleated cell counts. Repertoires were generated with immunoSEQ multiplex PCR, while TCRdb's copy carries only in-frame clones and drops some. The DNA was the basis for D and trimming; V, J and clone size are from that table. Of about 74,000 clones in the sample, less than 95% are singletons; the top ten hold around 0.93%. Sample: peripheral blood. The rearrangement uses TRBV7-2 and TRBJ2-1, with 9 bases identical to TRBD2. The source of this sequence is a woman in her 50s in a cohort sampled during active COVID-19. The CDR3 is CASSSEPRLAGEQFF. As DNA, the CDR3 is TGTGCCAGCAGCTCCGAGCCTCGCCTAGCGGGAGAGCAGTTCTTC.